A single sample is the source of the 18 T cell receptor beta chains below, sequenced in a study of OX40 agonist ivuxolimab in advanced cancers. Using immunoSEQ multiplex PCR, the repertoire was profiled, and TCRdb retains in-frame clones only, with some absent. This table holds over 55,000 clones, around 84% found once. This sample comprised CD4+ or CD8+ T cells sorted from blood, obtained in a trial of the OX40 agonist ivuxolimab. These receptors came from an adult with an advanced solid tumor such as melanoma, head and neck, liver or kidney cancer.

The chain employs TRBV7-9 and TRBJ2-3, with a tentative D call TRBD1 (5 bases). CDR3 length equals 17 residues. Trimming cost V 1 base and J 4 bases, with 18 bases left between them. Germline V gene data show CDR1 as SEHNR and CDR2 as FQNEAQ (reference sequence). The CDR3 DNA follows: TGTGCCAGCAGCTTAGTAGGAAGGGGCGCCGCCGCAGATACGCAGTATTTT. This encodes CASSLVGRGAAADTQYF.

The chain joins TRBV4-2 to TRBJ1-2; D not certain. V lost 0 bases and J 5 bases, leaving 22 bases between the germline ends. The germline gives CDR1 LGHNA, CDR2 YNFKEQ. The CDR3 extends over 18 amino acids. CDR3: CASSQDRGTTVLPYGYTF. For the CDR3, the DNA is TGTGCCAGCAGCCAAGATCGAGGAACAACCGTATTGCCATATGGCTACACCTTC.

This chain links TRBV30 with TRBJ2-5; perhaps TRBD1 as D (5 bases). There are 10 residues in the CDR3. CDR1 and CDR2 (germline): GTSNPN, SVGIG (reference sequence). The CDR3, as DNA: TGTGAGGGGTACCAAGAGACCCAGTACTTC. Protein: CEGYQETQYF. Supplemented by reference TRBV30 and TRBJ2-5, the full variable domain reads SQTIHQWPATLVQPVGSPLSLECTVEGTSNPNLYWYRQAAGRGLQLLFYSVGIGQISSEVPQNLSASRPQDRQFILSSKKLLLSDSGFYLCEGYQETQYFGPGTRLLVL.

V usage is TRBV2 and J usage is TRBJ2-3, with 10 bases aligning to TRBD2. The CDR3 is 14 amino acids. Germline-derived CDR1 and CDR2 are SNHLY and FYNNEI. V shed 2 bases, J shed 6 bases, and the junction held 2 bases outside the gene matches. CDR3 in amino acids: CASSEIAGGDTQYF. CDR3 nucleotide sequence: TGTGCCAGCAGTGAAATAGCGGGAGGTGATACGCAGTATTTT. The full variable domain, its missing parts supplied by reference TRBV2 and TRBJ2-3, is EPEVTQTPSHQVTQMGQEVILRCVPISNHLYFYWYRQILGQKVEFLVSFYNNEISEKSEIFDDQFSVERPDGSNFTLKIRSTKLEDSAMYFCASSEIAGGDTQYFGPGTRLTVL.

This chain uses TRBV28 with TRBJ1-1, with 8 bases lining up with TRBD1. This CDR3 spans 14 amino acids. Germline CDR1 reads MDHEN; CDR2 reads SYDVKM. Trimming at V came to 3 bases and at J to 3 bases, leaving 3 bases not matched to a gene. DNA for the CDR3: TGTGCCAGCAGTTTGACAGGGGACCACACTGAAGCTTTCTTT. Amino acid sequence: CASSLTGDHTEAFF.

This rearrangement joins TRBV9 to TRBJ2-5; weak D call: TRBD1 (5 bases). CDR1 and CDR2 from the germline V gene are SGDLS and YYNGEE. Trimming cost V 3 bases and J 4 bases, with 16 bases left between them. The CDR3 spans 15 residues. The CDR3 region is CASSAPPWGRETQYF. The CDR3 region has the DNA TGTGCCAGCAGCGCACCTCCGTGGGGCCGAGAGACCCAGTACTTC.

The chain couples TRBV5-1 to TRBJ2-7; TRBD1 aligns across 7 bases. The CDR3 has 15 residues. Germline-derived CDR1 and CDR2 are SGHRS and YFSETQ. The ends lost 0 bases at V and 4 bases at J; junction bases unmatched: 7. As DNA, the CDR3 is TGCGCCAGCAGCTTGGAGGGACAGACAATGTACGAGCAGTACTTC. It codes for CASSLEGQTMYEQYF.

This chain joins TRBV4-1 and TRBJ1-2; no reliable D call. The V gene's germline CDR1 is MGHRA and CDR2 YSYEKL. This CDR3 spans 13 amino acids. V dropped 1 base and J dropped 7 bases, with 10 bases sitting between them. The CDR3 nucleotides read TGCGCCAGCAGCCAAGCATATAGGGTTGGCTACACCTTC. Protein sequence: CASSQAYRVGYTF.

Concerning this clone: Within the sample, other DNA sequences also encode this same CDR3. V and J are TRBV11-2 and TRBJ2-3; 7 bases are a match to TRBD1. The CDR3 contains 15 residues. With V trimmed by 3 bases and J by 3 bases, 6 bases remained unmatched. Germline V gives CDR1 SGHAT, CDR2 FQNNGV. The CDR3 DNA sequence: TGTGCCAGCAGCTTGGTGACAGGGACAACAGATACGCAGTATTTT. Residues: CASSLVTGTTDTQYF.

The chain has TRBV7-9 and TRBJ1-5; D is uncertain. Germline values: CDR1 SEHNR, CDR2 FQNEAQ (reference sequence). This CDR3 comprises 12 residues. V lost 1 base and J 9 bases, leaving 7 bases between the germline ends. CDR3 protein: CASSLGSLPQHF. The CDR3 coding sequence is TGTGCCAGCAGCTTAGGTTCATTGCCCCAGCATTTT.

This sequence joins TRBV18 and TRBJ2-2; 8 bases line up with TRBD1. Germline values: CDR1 KGHSH, CDR2 LQKENI. This CDR3 is 15 amino acids long. V was clipped by 5 bases and J by 1 base; unmatched bases: 3. This chain's CDR3 is CASSIGQGNTGELFF. Written as DNA, the CDR3 is TGTGCCAGCTCAATAGGACAGGGGAACACCGGGGAGCTGTTTTTT.

This clone appeared once. The rearrangement links TRBV5-5 to TRBJ2-7; 8 bases map to TRBD1. The CDR3 totals 14 residues. V was pared by 0 bases and J by 3 bases, with 2 bases of the junction left unmatched. Looked up from germline, CDR1 is SGHKS and CDR2 is YYEKEE (reference sequence). DNA of the CDR3: TGTGCCAGCAGCTTGGACGGACAGGGCTACGAGCAGTACTTC. Its translation is CASSLDGQGYEQYF.

This clone has only one observation. V usage is TRBV19 and J usage is TRBJ1-3, with TRBD1 identical over 7 bases. The trim removed 4 bases at V and 0 bases at J, leaving 6 bases unmatched. CDR1 is LNHDA and CDR2 is SQIVND in the germline V gene (reference sequence). The CDR3 has 16 amino acids. CDR3 sequence reads: CASSTQGVNSGNTIYF. For the CDR3, the DNA is TGTGCCAGTAGTACTCAGGGGGTCAACTCTGGAAACACCATATATTTT. Combining the CDR3 with reference TRBV19 and TRBJ1-3 gives the whole variable domain DGGITQSPKYLFRKEGQNVTLSCEQNLNHDAMYWYRQDPGQGLRLIYYSQIVNDFQKGDIAEGYSVSREKKESFPLTVTSAQKNPTAFYLCASSTQGVNSGNTIYFGEGSWLTVV.

J is TRBJ1-5 and V is TRBV5-5; weak D call: TRBD1 (6 bases). This CDR3 region has 14 residues. Germline lookup yields CDR1 SGHKS and CDR2 YYEKEE (reference sequence). V gave up 1 base and J gave up 3 bases, with 8 bases separating them. The DNA of the CDR3 is TGTGCCAGCAGCTTGTGGGGGGCCAATCAGCCCCAGCATTTT. Translated: CASSLWGANQPQHF.

V gene TRBV10-3 combines with J gene TRBJ1-1, with a tentative D call TRBD1 (5 bases). The ends were cut back, 7 bases at V and 3 bases at J, with 12 bases in the middle. The CDR3 runs to 13 residues. CDR1 is ENHRY, CDR2 SYGVKD, per germline. The CDR3 protein is CAITEGGDTEAFF. The DNA for the CDR3 is TGTGCCATCACGGAGGGAGGGGACACTGAAGCTTTCTTT.

The genes are TRBV7-8 and TRBJ2-4; 7 nucleotides match TRBD1. In germline, CDR1 is SGHVS, CDR2 FQNEAQ. V was pared by 5 bases and J by 3 bases, with 7 bases of the junction left unmatched. The CDR3 runs 15 residues. DNA of the CDR3: TGTGCCAGCAGCCCGGGACAGTTCGACAAAAACATTCAGTACTTC. As protein: CASSPGQFDKNIQYF.

V and J are TRBV5-1 and TRBJ1-4; D unresolved. Germline lookup yields CDR1 SGHRS and CDR2 YFSETQ. This CDR3 is built from 16 residues. Trimming stripped 4 bases from V and 5 bases from J, with 18 bases between. In nucleotides, the CDR3 is TGCGCCAGCAGCCCCCCGGACGGCGCGGGGAATGAAAAACTGTTTTTT. Encoded protein: CASSPPDGAGNEKLFF. The full variable domain, in which reference TRBV5-1 and TRBJ1-4 provide the parts outside the CDR3, is KAGVTQTPRYLIKTRGQQVTLSCSPISGHRSVSWYQQTPGQGLQFLFEYFSETQRNKGNFPGRFSGRQFSNSRSEMNVSTLELGDSALYLCASSPPDGAGNEKLFFGSGTQLSVL.

This rearrangement joins TRBV5-1 to TRBJ1-3; D is perhaps TRBD1 (5 bases). V dropped 4 bases and J dropped 4 bases, with 6 bases sitting between them. Per the germline V gene, CDR1 is SGHRS and CDR2 is YFSETQ. The CDR3 totals 12 residues. The CDR3 DNA reads TGCGCCAGCAGCCAGGGAGGAAACACCATATATTTT. Protein: CASSQGGNTIYF. Full variable domain (missing parts from reference TRBV5-1 and TRBJ1-3): KAGVTQTPRYLIKTRGQQVTLSCSPISGHRSVSWYQQTPGQGLQFLFEYFSETQRNKGNFPGRFSGRQFSNSRSEMNVSTLELGDSALYLCASSQGGNTIYFGEGSWLTVV.